This TCR beta chain was retrieved from a study of T cells in Graves' hyperthyroidism and ophthalmopathy. This clonotype was counted at least ten times. What was amplified from RNA transcripts were TCR beta CDR3 regions. With the HTBI primer set, the TCR CDR3 went through a first round of RT-PCR. TCRdb independently ran MiXCR on the multiplex PCR reads; one entry per CDR3 protein. In the table there are hundreds of thousands of distinct CDR3 sequences, about 15% of which are singletons. V shed 4 bases and J shed 2 bases, with 10 bases lying between them. Germline V lookup: CDR1 SGHAT, CDR2 FQNNGV. The CDR3 totals 14 residues.

The sample was blood. The clonotype was recovered from a woman aged 18-35 years with Graves' hyperthyroidism that later progressed to Graves' ophthalmopathy. The gene calls are TRBV11-2 and TRBJ2-3; D call uncertain. CDR3 region: CASSSLGYTDTQYF. DNA for the CDR3: TGTGCCAGCAGCTCCCTTGGATACACAGATACGCAGTATTTT.